The 8 T cell receptor beta chains below all came from one sample that was sequenced in a study of CD8 T cell repertoires and HIV-1 epitope variants. Data came from immunoSEQ multiplex PCR; TCRdb stores just in-frame clones and leaves some out. The profile shows about 90,000 clones, 60% to 80% of them singletons. Sequenced material: uncultured baseline CD8+ T cells from peripheral blood mononuclear cells (PBMCs). The origin of the receptors is a male donor with HIV.

In this sample, this clone turned up once. The limits of the CDR3 on the DNA are not certain, so only TCRdb's listed CDR3 is given. The chain joins TRBV19 to TRBJ1-5. The CDR3 extends over 12 residues, inclusive of both ends. The V gene's germline CDR1 is LNHDA and CDR2 SQIVND (reference sequence). The CDR3 here is CASTSGNQPQHF.

V is TRBV28 and J is TRBJ2-4; D is undetermined. The CDR3 has 14 amino acids. Germline lookup yields CDR1 MDHEN and CDR2 SYDVKM. The ends were cut back, 6 bases at V and 0 bases at J, with 9 bases in the middle. The CDR3 is CASRSLIAKNIQYF. In DNA, the CDR3 is TGTGCCAGCAGGTCTCTGATAGCCAAAAACATTCAGTACTTC. The whole variable domain, remainder taken from reference TRBV28 and TRBJ2-4, is DVKVTQSSRYLVKRTGEKVFLECVQDMDHENMFWYRQDPGLGLRLIYFSYDVKMKEKGDIPEGYSVSREKKERFSLILESASTNQTSMYLCASRSLIAKNIQYFGAGTRLSVL.

V usage is TRBV12-5 and J usage is TRBJ1-2, with D possibly TRBD1 on 5 matching bases. There are 13 residues in the CDR3. CDR1 and CDR2 from the germline V gene are LGHNT and FRNRAP. The V end lost 3 bases, the J end lost 10 bases, and 15 bases lay between the germline ends. CDR3 nucleotide sequence: TGTGCTAGTGGTTTCGACAGTCCCTACCCCTACACCTTC. Its protein is CASGFDSPYPYTF.

There are a few counts of this clone. The V gene is TRBV4-1, the J gene TRBJ1-5; D unresolved. Trimming left V 0 bases short and J 0 bases short, with 9 bases between. The CDR3 has 16 residues. Germline values: CDR1 MGHRA, CDR2 YSYEKL. The CDR3 region has the DNA TGCGCCAGCAGCCAAGAAGTAGGAAATAGCAATCAGCCCCAGCATTTT. Protein sequence: CASSQEVGNSNQPQHF.

Here the CDR3 reads CASRRGTRGEQYF. The CDR3 DNA follows: TGTGCCAGCAGACGCGGAACTCGAGGGGAGCAGTACTTC. This chain connects TRBV6-5 to TRBJ2-7, with D perhaps TRBD2 (5 bases). Trimming removed 6 bases from V and 7 bases from J, with 16 bases in between. CDR3 size: 13 residues. Germline V lookup: CDR1 MNHEY, CDR2 SVGAGI.

The chain has TRBV27 and TRBJ2-5; the match to TRBD1 covers 10 bases. With 5 bases clipped from V and 5 bases from J, the junction kept 5 bases outside the gene matches. CDR3 length: 14 amino acids. The germline V gene encodes CDR1 MNHEY and CDR2 SMNVEV (reference sequence). DNA for the CDR3: TGTGCCAGCAGTCCCGGGACAGGGGAGGAGACCCAGTACTTC. It is translated as CASSPGTGEETQYF.

This clone was detected a few times. The gene calls are TRBV23-1 and TRBJ1-4; 8 nucleotides align to TRBD1. TRBV23-1 counts as an open reading frame of uncertain function. The CDR3 is 15 amino acids. The ends lost 0 bases at V and 8 bases at J; junction bases unmatched: 5. This chain's CDR3 is CASSQSTGEGEKLFF. The DNA for the CDR3 is TGCGCCAGCAGTCAATCGACAGGGGAAGGAGAAAAACTGTTTTTT.

This clone occurred once. The rearrangement joins TRBV5-6 to TRBJ2-1; 11 positions agree with TRBD2. Trimming at V came to 4 bases and at J to 7 bases, leaving 7 bases not matched to a gene. The V gene's germline CDR1 is SGHDT and CDR2 YYEEEE. CDR3 length: 15 amino acids. The chain's CDR3 is CASSPGLAEENEQFF. The CDR3 DNA reads as TGTGCCAGCAGCCCGGGACTAGCGGAAGAAAATGAGCAGTTCTTC.